This T cell receptor (beta chain) was sequenced during a study of CD8 T cells in ankylosing spondylitis. The trim removed 11 bases at V and 0 bases at J, leaving 23 bases unmatched. The CDR3 sequence is 19 residues long. TCRdb independently ran MiXCR on the 5' RACE reads; one entry per CDR3 protein. The sample holds some 39,000 distinct CDR3 sequences; around 10% are singletons and the top ten take around 20%. The sequenced material came from synovial fluid, either unsorted or a sorted T cell fraction (not recorded which). The chain is built from TRBV12-3 or TRBV12-4 and TRBJ2-3; 7 nucleotides match TRBD2. The sequence derives from a male donor with ankylosing spondylitis. This CDR3 is CALCLAQTGGTSSTDTQYF. DNA for the CDR3: TGTGCCCTCTGTTTAGCGCAGACGGGAGGCACTTCTAGCACAGATACGCAGTATTTT.